This is a list of T cell receptor beta chains from one sample in a study of T cells after yellow fever vaccination. TCRdb analysed the 5' RACE reads with MiXCR anew, one entry per CDR3 protein. The sample has approximately 150,000 distinct CDR3 sequences; about 6.2% are singletons. This specimen consisted of CD4+ T cells sorted from PBMCs, obtained on the day of the first yellow fever vaccination. The receptors shown here come from a man aged 18-30 years who received the YFV17D yellow fever vaccine. CDR3s include the opening cysteine and the closing phenylalanine or tryptophan. The D gene is left open where the match is weak. The size field is filled for only some rows; it gives once, few, many or a size class.

d_gene,v_gene,j_gene,abundance,CDR3aa,CDR3nt
.,TRBV15,TRBJ2-3,few,CATSTGVVSQYF,TGTGCCACCAGCACAGGGGTAGTCTCGCAGTATTTT
.,TRBV4-3,TRBJ1-2,many,CASSQGYSVINYGYTF,TGCGCCAGCAGCCAAGGTTACAGCGTAATTAACTATGGCTACACCTTC
TRBD1,TRBV7-2,TRBJ1-4,.,CASSLMAQGAVTNEKLFF,TGTGCCAGCAGCTTAATGGCGCAGGGGGCGGTGACTAATGAAAAACTGTTTTTT
.,TRBV5-1,TRBJ1-1,.,CASSRGEVNTEAFF,TGCGCCAGCAGCCGAGGGGAGGTGAACACTGAAGCTTTCTTT
.,TRBV7-9,TRBJ1-1,many,CASSARLDTEAFF,TGTGCCAGCAGCGCCAGGTTGGACACTGAAGCTTTCTTT
.,TRBV29-1,TRBJ2-2,many,CSVEIQNTGELFF,TGCAGCGTTGAAATCCAGAACACCGGGGAGCTGTTTTTT
.,TRBV7-2,TRBJ1-4,many,CASSGQGRGTNEKLFF,TGTGCCAGCAGCGGGCAGGGACGAGGCACTAATGAAAAACTGTTTTTT
.,TRBV5-6,TRBJ2-1,.,CASSETTRGFGNEQFF,TGTGCCAGCTCTGAAACGACCCGGGGGTTTGGCAATGAGCAGTTCTTC
.,TRBV10-3,TRBJ1-5,many,CATQSGEGQPQHF,TGTGCCACCCAAAGCGGGGAAGGACAGCCCCAGCATTTT
.,TRBV29-1,TRBJ2-1,many,CSATISGPYNEQFF,TGCAGCGCGACGATTAGTGGACCTTACAATGAGCAGTTCTTC
.,TRBV30,TRBJ2-5,few,CAWSDGVLVSKTQYF,TGTGCCTGGAGTGACGGGGTCTTGGTTTCAAAGACCCAGTACTTC
TRBD1,TRBV7-2,TRBJ1-1,many,CASIRDREGTEAFF,TGTGCCAGCATACGGGACAGGGAGGGGACTGAAGCTTTCTTT
TRBD1,TRBV29-1,TRBJ1-5,.,CSVIVGQGAAQPQHF,TGCAGCGTTATTGTGGGCCAGGGGGCAGCTCAGCCCCAGCATTTT
.,TRBV7-9,TRBJ2-7,.,CASSLGDAGREQYF,TGTGCCAGCAGCTTAGGCGACGCGGGGCGCGAGCAGTACTTC
.,TRBV3-1,TRBJ2-2,few,CASSHTGFRTGELFF,TGTGCCAGCAGCCATACAGGGTTTCGGACCGGGGAGCTGTTTTTT
TRBD1,TRBV24-1,TRBJ2-2,few,CATSDSLTGSTGELFF,TGTGCCACCAGTGATTCCCTGACAGGGAGCACCGGGGAGCTGTTTTTT
.,TRBV25-1,TRBJ2-1,.,CASSESGGRYNEQFF,TGTGCCAGCAGTGAATCGGGGGGCCGGTACAATGAGCAGTTCTTC
.,TRBV5-4,TRBJ1-6,.,CASSSGTASWALHF,TGTGCCAGCAGCTCCGGGACCGCCTCATGGGCCCTCCACTTT
.,TRBV5-1,TRBJ2-1,many,CASSLGLEYEQFF,TGCGCCAGCAGCTTGGGACTAGAATACGAGCAGTTCTTC
.,TRBV18,TRBJ1-1,.,CASSLSIWASGRGTEAFF,TGTGCCAGCTCACTATCGATTTGGGCCAGCGGCAGGGGTACTGAAGCTTTCTTT
.,TRBV15,TRBJ2-7,many,CATSTGQGLPWEQYF,TGTGCCACCAGCACAGGACAGGGACTACCTTGGGAGCAGTACTTC
.,TRBV6-4,TRBJ2-6,.,CASSDVPLSSGANVLTF,TGTGCCAGCAGTGACGTCCCTCTAAGCTCTGGGGCCAACGTCCTGACTTTC
.,TRBV29-1,TRBJ1-2,few,CSVKQMDGPSTF,TGCAGCGTTAAGCAAATGGACGGTCCCTCGACCTTC
.,TRBV24-1,TRBJ2-3,many,CAIQGSADTQYF,TGTGCCATCCAGGGTTCGGCAGATACGCAGTATTTT
.,TRBV12-3/TRBV12-4,TRBJ2-2,.,CASSLGPVNTGELFF,TGTGCCAGCAGCCTAGGGCCGGTGAACACCGGGGAGCTGTTTTTT
.,TRBV5-1,TRBJ2-7,.,CASSLGLNEQYF,TGCGCCAGCAGCTTAGGACTCAACGAGCAGTACTTC
TRBD1,TRBV3-1,TRBJ1-2,few,CASSPQGGYGYTF,TGTGCCAGCAGCCCACAGGGGGGCTATGGCTACACCTTC
.,TRBV7-2,TRBJ1-2,.,CASSPSAGTRSGYTF,TGTGCCAGCAGCCCTTCCGCCGGGACTAGGAGTGGCTACACCTTC
.,TRBV5-1,TRBJ2-7,.,CASSSNPDKTYEQYF,TGCGCCAGCAGCTCTAACCCAGACAAGACCTACGAGCAGTACTTC
TRBD1,TRBV12-5,TRBJ2-5,many,CASGVGTGAPEETQYF,TGTGCTAGTGGCGTGGGGACAGGGGCTCCGGAAGAGACCCAGTACTTC
.,TRBV5-1,TRBJ2-5,many,CASSFRLGETQYF,TGCGCCAGCAGCTTTAGACTTGGGGAGACCCAGTACTTC
.,TRBV20-1,TRBJ1-2,few,CSARDPGEGYTF,TGCAGTGCTAGAGATCCGGGGGAGGGCTACACCTTC
TRBD1,TRBV20-1,TRBJ1-5,.,CSASGLGQGGGENQPQHF,TGCAGTGCTAGTGGATTGGGACAGGGAGGGGGGGAAAATCAGCCCCAGCATTTT
TRBD2,TRBV6-2/TRBV6-3,TRBJ2-3,.,CASSHLRAGRGLAGGMTDTQYF,TGTGCCAGCAGTCACCTTAGGGCAGGGCGAGGACTAGCGGGGGGAATGACGGATACGCAGTATTTT
.,TRBV7-8,TRBJ2-5,many,CASSLDLAETQYF,TGTGCCAGCAGCCTTGACCTGGCGGAGACCCAGTACTTC
.,TRBV12-3/TRBV12-4,TRBJ2-7,many,CASSFGIVWADGNYEQYF,TGTGCCAGCAGTTTTGGAATAGTGTGGGCAGATGGAAACTACGAGCAGTACTTC
.,TRBV9,TRBJ1-3,few,CASSVTTSGNTIYF,TGTGCCAGCAGCGTGACAACCTCTGGAAACACCATATATTTT
TRBD2,TRBV4-2,TRBJ2-1,many,CASSQSTSGGEDEQFF,TGTGCCAGCAGCCAATCGACTAGCGGGGGGGAGGATGAGCAGTTCTTC
TRBD2,TRBV7-9,TRBJ2-1,many,CASLAGGPYNEQFF,TGTGCCAGCCTGGCGGGGGGCCCTTACAATGAGCAGTTCTTC
.,TRBV10-3,TRBJ2-2,.,CATRGVGELFF,TGTGCCACCAGGGGGGTCGGGGAGCTGTTTTTT
.,TRBV2,TRBJ2-1,many,CASRLGANNEQFF,TGTGCCAGCAGATTAGGGGCCAACAATGAGCAGTTCTTC
.,TRBV12-3/TRBV12-4,TRBJ1-2,few,CASSSGRWDYGYTF,TGTGCCAGCAGTTCTGGCAGATGGGACTATGGCTACACCTTC
.,TRBV3-1,TRBJ1-5,.,CASSPTLQIQPQHF,TGTGCCAGCAGCCCAACACTACAGATACAGCCCCAGCATTTT
.,TRBV12-3/TRBV12-4,TRBJ1-2,few,CASSPQGNYYGYTF,TGTGCCAGCAGCCCGCAAGGGAACTATTATGGCTACACCTTC
.,TRBV3-1,TRBJ1-4,few,CASSPRDLRLGEKLFF,TGTGCCAGCAGCCCTCGGGACCTCCGACTGGGTGAAAAACTGTTTTTT
TRBD2,TRBV20-1,TRBJ2-3,.,CSAYERGRTDTQYF,TGCAGTGCTTATGAGCGGGGTAGGACAGATACGCAGTATTTT
.,TRBV2,TRBJ1-1,many,CASTATGGGTEAFF,TGTGCCAGCACTGCGACAGGCGGCGGCACTGAAGCTTTCTTT
.,TRBV20-1,TRBJ2-2,many,CSARPGSNTGELFF,TGCAGTGCTAGGCCAGGGTCGAACACCGGGGAGCTGTTTTTT
TRBD2,TRBV4-3,TRBJ2-2,many,CASSQERPGLAGTGELFF,TGCGCCAGCAGCCAAGAACGTCCGGGACTAGCGGGCACCGGGGAGCTGTTTTTT
TRBD2,TRBV20-1,TRBJ2-1,few,CSASERGGHNEQFF,TGCAGTGCTAGCGAGCGGGGGGGCCACAATGAGCAGTTCTTC
TRBD1,TRBV20-1,TRBJ2-4,few,CSAPDRVKNIQYF,TGCAGTGCCCCGGACAGGGTTAAAAACATTCAGTACTTC
TRBD1,TRBV10-3,TRBJ1-2,few,CAIRSGTGNGYTF,TGTGCCATCAGGAGTGGGACAGGGAATGGCTACACCTTC